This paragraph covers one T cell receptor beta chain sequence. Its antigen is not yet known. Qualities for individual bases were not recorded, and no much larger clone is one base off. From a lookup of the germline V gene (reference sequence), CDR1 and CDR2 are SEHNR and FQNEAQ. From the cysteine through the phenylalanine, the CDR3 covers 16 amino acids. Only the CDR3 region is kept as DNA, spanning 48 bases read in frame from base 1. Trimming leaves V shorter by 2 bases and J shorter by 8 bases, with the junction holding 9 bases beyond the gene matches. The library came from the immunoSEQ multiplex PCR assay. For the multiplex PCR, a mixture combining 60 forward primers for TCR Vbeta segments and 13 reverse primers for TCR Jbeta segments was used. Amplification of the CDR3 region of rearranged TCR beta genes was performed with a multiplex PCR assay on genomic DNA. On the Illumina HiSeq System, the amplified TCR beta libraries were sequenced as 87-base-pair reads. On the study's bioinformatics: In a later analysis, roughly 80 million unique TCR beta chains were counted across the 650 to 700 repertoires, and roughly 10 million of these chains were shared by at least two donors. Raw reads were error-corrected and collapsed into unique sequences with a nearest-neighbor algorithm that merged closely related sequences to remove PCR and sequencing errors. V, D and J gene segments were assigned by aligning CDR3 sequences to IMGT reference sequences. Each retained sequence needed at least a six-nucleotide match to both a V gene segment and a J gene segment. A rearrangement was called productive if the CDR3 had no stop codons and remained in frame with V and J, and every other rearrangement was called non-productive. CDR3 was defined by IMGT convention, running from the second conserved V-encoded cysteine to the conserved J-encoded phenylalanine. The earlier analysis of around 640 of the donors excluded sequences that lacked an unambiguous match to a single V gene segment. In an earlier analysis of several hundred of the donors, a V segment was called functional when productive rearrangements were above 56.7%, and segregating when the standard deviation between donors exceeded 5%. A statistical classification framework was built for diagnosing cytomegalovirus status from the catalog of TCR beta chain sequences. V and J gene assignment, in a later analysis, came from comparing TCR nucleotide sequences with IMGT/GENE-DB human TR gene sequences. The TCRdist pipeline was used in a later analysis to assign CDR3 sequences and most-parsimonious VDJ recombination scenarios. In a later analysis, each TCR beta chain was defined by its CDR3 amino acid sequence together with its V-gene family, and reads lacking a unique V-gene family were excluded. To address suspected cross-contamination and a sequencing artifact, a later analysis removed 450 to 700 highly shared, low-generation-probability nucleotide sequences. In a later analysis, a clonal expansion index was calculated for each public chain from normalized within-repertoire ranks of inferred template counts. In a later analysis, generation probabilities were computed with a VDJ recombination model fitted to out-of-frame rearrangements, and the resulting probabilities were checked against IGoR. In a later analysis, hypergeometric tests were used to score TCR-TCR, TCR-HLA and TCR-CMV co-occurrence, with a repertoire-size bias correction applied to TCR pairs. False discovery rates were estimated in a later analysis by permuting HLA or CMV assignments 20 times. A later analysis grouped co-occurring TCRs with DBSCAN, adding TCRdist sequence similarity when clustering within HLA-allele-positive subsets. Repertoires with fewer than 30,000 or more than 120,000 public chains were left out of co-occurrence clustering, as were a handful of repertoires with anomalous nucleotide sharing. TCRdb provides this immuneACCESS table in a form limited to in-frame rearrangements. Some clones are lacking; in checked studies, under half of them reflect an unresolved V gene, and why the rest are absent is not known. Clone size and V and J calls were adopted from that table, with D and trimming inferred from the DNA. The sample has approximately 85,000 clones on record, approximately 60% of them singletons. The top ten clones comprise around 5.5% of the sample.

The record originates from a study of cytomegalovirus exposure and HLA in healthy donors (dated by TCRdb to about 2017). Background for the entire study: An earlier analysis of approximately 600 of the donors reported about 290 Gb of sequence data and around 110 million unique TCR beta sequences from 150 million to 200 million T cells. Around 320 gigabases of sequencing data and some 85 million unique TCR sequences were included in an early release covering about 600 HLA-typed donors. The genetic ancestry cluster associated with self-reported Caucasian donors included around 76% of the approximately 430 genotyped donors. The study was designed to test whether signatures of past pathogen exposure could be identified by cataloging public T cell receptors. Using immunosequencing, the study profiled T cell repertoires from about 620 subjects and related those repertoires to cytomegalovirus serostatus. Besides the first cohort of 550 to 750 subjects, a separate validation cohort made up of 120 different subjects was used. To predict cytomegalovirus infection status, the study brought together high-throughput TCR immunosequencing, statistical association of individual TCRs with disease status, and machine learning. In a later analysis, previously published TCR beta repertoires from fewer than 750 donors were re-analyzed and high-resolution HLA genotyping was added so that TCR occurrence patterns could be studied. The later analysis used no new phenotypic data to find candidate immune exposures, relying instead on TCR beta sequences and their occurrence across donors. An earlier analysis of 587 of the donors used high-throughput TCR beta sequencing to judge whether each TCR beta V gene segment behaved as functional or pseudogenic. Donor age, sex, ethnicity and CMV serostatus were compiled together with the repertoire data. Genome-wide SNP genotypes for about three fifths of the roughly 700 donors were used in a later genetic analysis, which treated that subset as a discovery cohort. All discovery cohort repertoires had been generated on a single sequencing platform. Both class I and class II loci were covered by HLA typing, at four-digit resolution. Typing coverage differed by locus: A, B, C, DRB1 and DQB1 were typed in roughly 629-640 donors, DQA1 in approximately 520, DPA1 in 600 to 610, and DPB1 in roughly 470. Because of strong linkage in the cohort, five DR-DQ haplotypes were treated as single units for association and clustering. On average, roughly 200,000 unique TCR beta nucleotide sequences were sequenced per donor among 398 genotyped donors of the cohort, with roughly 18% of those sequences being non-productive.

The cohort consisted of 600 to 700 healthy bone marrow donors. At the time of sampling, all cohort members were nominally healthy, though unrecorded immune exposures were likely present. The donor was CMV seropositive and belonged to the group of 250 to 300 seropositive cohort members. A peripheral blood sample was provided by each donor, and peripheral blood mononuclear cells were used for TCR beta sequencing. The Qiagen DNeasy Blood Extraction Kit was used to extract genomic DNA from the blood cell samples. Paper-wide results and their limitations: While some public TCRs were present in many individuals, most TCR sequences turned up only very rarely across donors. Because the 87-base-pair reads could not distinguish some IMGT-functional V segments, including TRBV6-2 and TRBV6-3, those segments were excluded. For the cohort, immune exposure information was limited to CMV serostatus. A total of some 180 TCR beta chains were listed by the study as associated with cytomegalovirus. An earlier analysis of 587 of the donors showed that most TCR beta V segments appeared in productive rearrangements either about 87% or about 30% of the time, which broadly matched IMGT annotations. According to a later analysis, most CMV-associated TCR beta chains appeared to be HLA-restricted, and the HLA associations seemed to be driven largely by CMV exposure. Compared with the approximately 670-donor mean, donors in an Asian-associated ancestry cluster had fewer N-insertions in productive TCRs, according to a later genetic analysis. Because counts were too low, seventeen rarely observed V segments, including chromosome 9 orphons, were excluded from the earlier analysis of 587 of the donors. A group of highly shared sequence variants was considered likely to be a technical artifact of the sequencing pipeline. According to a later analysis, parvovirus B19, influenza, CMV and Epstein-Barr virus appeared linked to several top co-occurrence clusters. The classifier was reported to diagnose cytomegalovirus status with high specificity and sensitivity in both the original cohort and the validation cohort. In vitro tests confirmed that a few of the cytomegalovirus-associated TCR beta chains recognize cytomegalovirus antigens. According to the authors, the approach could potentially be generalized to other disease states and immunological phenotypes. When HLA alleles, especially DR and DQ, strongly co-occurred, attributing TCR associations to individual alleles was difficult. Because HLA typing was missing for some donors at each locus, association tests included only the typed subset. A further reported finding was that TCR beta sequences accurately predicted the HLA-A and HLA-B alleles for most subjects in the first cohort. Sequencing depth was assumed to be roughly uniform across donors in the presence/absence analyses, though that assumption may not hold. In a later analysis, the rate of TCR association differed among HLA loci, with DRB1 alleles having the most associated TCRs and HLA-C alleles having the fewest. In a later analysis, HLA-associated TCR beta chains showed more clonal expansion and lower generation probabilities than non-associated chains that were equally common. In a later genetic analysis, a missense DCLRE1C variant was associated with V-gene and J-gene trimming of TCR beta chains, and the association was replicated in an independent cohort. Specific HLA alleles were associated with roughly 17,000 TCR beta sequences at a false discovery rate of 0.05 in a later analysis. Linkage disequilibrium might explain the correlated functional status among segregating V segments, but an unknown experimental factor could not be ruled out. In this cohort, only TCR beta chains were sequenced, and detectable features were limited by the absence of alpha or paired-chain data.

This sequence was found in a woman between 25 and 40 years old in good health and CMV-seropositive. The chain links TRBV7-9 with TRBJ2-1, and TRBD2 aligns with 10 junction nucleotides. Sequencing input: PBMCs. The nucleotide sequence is TGTGCCAGCAGCTTACGAAGCGGGGGGGCTCTAGATGAGCAGTTCTTC. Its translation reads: CASSLRSGGALDEQFF.